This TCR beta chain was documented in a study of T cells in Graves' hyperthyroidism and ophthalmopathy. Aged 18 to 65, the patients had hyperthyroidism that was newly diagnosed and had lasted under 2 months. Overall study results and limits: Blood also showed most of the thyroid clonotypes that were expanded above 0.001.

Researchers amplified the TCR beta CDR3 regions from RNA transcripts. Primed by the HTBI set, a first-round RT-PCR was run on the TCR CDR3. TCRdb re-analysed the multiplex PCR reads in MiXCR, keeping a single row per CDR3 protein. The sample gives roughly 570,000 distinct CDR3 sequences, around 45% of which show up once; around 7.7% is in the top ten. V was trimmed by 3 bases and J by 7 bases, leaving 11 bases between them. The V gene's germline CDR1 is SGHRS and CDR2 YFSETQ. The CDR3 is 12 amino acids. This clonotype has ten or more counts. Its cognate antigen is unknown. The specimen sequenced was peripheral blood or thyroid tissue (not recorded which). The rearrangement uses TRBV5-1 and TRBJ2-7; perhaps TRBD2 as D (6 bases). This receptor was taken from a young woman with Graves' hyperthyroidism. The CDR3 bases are TGCGCCAGCAGCTCTCTAGCGCGTGAGCAGTACTTC. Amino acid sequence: CASSSLAREQYF.